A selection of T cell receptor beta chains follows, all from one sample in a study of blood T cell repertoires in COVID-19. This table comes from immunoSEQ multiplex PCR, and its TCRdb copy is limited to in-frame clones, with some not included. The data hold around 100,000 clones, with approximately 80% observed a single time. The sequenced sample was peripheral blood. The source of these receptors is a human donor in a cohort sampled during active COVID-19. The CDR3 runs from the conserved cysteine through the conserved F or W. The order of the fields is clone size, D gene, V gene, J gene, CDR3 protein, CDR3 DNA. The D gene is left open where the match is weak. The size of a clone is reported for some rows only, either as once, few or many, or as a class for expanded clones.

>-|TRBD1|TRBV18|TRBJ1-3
CASSPLSRGPGNTIYF
TGTGCCAGCTCACCACTCTCCAGGGGGCCTGGAAACACCATATATTTT
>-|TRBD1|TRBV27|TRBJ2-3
CASKDRVGDTQYF
TGTGCCAGCAAGGACAGGGTGGGGGATACGCAGTATTTT
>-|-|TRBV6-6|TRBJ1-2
CASSTPRGEVLGYTF
TGTGCCAGCAGTACCCCCAGGGGCGAAGTTCTTGGCTACACCTTC
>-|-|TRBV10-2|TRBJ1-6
CASSLTVSYNSPLHF
TGCGCCAGCAGCTTGACAGTCTCCTATAATTCACCCCTCCACTTT
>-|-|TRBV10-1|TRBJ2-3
CASSESTRGTQYF
TGCGCCAGCAGTGAGTCCACTCGGGGTACGCAGTATTTT
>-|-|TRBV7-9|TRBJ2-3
CASSLTGVTDTQYF
TGTGCCAGCAGCTTAACGGGAGTCACAGATACGCAGTATTTT
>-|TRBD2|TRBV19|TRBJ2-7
CASSISGGGYEQYF
TGTGCCAGTAGTATTTCGGGGGGTGGCTACGAGCAGTACTTC
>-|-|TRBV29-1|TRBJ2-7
CSVETGVTYEQYF
TGCAGCGTTGAGACAGGAGTCACCTACGAGCAGTACTTC
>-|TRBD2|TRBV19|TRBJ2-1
CASRRTSGSNEQFF
TGTGCCAGTAGAAGGACTAGCGGGAGTAATGAGCAGTTCTTC
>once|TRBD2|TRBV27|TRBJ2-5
CASSFAGASGTQYF
TGTGCCAGCAGTTTCGCGGGAGCTTCTGGGACCCAGTACTTC
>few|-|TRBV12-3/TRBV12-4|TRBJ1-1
CASSLGANTEAFF
TGTGCCAGCAGTCTAGGCGCTAACACTGAAGCTTTCTTT
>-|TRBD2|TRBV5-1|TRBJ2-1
CASSLAGSSGRRNEQFF
TGCGCCAGCAGCTTGGCTGGTTCTAGCGGGAGAAGGAATGAGCAGTTCTTC
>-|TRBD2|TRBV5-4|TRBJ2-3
CASRPAGAGTDTQYF
TGTGCCAGCAGGCCTGCGGGAGCCGGCACAGATACGCAGTATTTT
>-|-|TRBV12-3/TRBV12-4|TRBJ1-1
CASSPTGNTEAFF
TGTGCCAGCAGTCCCACAGGGAACACTGAAGCTTTCTTT
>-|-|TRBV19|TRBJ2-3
CASSPWTEDTQYF
TGTGCCAGTAGTCCCTGGACTGAAGATACGCAGTATTTT
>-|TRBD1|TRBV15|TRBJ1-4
CATSRHRGQSEKLFF
TGTGCCACCAGCAGACACAGGGGGCAAAGTGAAAAACTGTTTTTT
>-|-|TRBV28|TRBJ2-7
CASTGSPLYEQYF
TGTGCCAGCACCGGGTCTCCTCTATACGAGCAGTACTTC
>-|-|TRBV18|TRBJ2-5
CASSPPSDQETQYF
TGTGCCAGCTCACCACCGAGCGACCAAGAGACCCAGTACTTC
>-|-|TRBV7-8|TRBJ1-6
CASSPDTAVSPLHF
TGTGCCAGCAGCCCGGACACGGCGGTTTCACCCCTCCACTTT
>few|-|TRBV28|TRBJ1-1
CASSFGDTEAFF
TGTGCCAGCAGTTTCGGGGACACTGAAGCTTTCTTT
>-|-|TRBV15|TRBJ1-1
CATSRQSNTEAFF
TGTGCCACCAGCAGACAATCGAACACTGAAGCTTTCTTT
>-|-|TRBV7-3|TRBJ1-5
CASSLSGVGQPQHF
TGTGCCAGCAGCTTATCAGGGGTAGGTCAGCCCCAGCATTTT
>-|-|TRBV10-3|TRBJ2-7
CATSSPIGSTHEQYF
TGTGCCACCTCGTCCCCCATCGGGAGTACCCACGAGCAGTACTTC
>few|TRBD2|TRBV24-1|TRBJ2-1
CATSDLPSGPYNEQFF
TGTGCCACCAGTGATTTACCTAGCGGCCCTTACAATGAGCAGTTCTTC
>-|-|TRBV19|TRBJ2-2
CASSSDQSEAGELFF
TGTGCCAGTAGTTCGGATCAAAGCGAGGCCGGGGAGCTGTTTTTT
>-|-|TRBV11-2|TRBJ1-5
CASSLVSNQPQHF
TGTGCCAGCAGCTTAGTTTCAAATCAGCCCCAGCATTTT
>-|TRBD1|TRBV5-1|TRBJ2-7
CASSPTGGVGEQYF
TGCGCCAGCAGCCCAACAGGGGGCGTCGGCGAGCAGTACTTC
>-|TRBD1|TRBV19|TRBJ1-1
CASRSRGQNTEAFF
TGTGCCAGTAGGAGCAGGGGGCAGAACACTGAAGCTTTCTTT
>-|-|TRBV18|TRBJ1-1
CASSPRRLGAMNTEAFF
TGTGCCAGCTCACCACGAAGGCTGGGGGCAATGAACACTGAAGCTTTCTTT
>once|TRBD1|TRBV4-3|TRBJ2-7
CASSQSPGQAFYEQYF
TGCGCCAGCAGCCAATCTCCGGGACAGGCTTTTTACGAGCAGTACTTC
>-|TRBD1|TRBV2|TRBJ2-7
CASSEGQGTVYEQYF
TGTGCCAGCAGTGAGGGACAGGGGACAGTTTACGAGCAGTACTTC
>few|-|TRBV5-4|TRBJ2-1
CASSLGGAGSYNEQFF
TGTGCCAGCAGCTTAGGGGGGGCCGGATCCTACAATGAGCAGTTCTTC
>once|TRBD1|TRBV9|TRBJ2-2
CASSVGDSLAGELFF
TGTGCCAGCAGCGTAGGGGACAGCCTTGCCGGGGAGCTGTTTTTT
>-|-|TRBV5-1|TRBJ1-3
CASSTGGGSGNTIYF
TGCGCCAGCAGCACGGGTGGAGGCTCTGGAAACACCATATATTTT
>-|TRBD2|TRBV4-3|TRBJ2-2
CASSQVSGGPTGELFF
TGCGCCAGCAGCCAAGTTTCGGGGGGGCCTACCGGGGAGCTGTTTTTT
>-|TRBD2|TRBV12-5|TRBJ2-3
CASGLRLAGPGTDTQYF
TGTGCTAGTGGTTTGCGACTAGCGGGGCCTGGCACAGATACGCAGTATTTT
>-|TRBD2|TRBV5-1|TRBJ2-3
CASSLEGGRAADTQYF
TGCGCCAGCAGCTTGGAGGGCGGGAGGGCCGCAGATACGCAGTATTTT
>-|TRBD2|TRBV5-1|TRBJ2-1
CASSLTSGSNNEQFF
TGCGCCAGCAGCTTAACTAGCGGGAGTAACAATGAGCAGTTCTTC
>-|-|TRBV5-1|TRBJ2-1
CASSLRSPSGSYNEQFF
TGCGCCAGCAGCTTGAGGTCTCCCAGCGGGTCCTACAATGAGCAGTTCTTC
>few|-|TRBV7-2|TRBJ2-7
CASSSGTRPYEQYF
TGTGCCAGCAGCTCCGGAACGCGGCCCTACGAGCAGTACTTC
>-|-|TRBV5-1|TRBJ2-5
CASLDGGTQYF
TGCGCCAGCCTCGACGGGGGGACCCAGTACTTC
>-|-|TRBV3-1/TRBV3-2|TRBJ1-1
CASSQGPGQPNTEAFF
TGTGCCAGCAGCCAAGGCCCCGGACAGCCGAACACTGAAGCTTTCTTT
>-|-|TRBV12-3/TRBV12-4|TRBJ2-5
CASSVRKETQYF
TGTGCCAGCAGTGTTAGAAAAGAGACCCAGTACTTC
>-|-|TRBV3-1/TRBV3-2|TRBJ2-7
CASSLQGGSDEQYF
TGTGCCAGCAGCCTACAGGGGGGGAGTGACGAGCAGTACTTC
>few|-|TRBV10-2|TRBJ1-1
CASSVTGAEAFF
TGCGCCAGCAGTGTAACGGGGGCTGAAGCTTTCTTT
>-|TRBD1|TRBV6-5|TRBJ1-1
CASSRRDRVVAFF
TGTGCCAGCAGTCGCCGGGACAGGGTCGTGGCTTTCTTT
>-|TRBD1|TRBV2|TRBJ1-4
CASSEDRWDEKLFF
TGTGCCAGCAGTGAGGACAGGTGGGACGAAAAACTGTTTTTT
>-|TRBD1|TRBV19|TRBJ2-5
CASSDQTTGVRETQYF
TGTGCCAGTAGCGACCAAACCACAGGGGTCCGGGAGACCCAGTACTTC
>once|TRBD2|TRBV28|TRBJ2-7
CASSLLWLAGDEQYF
TGTGCCAGCAGTTTACTATGGCTAGCGGGGGACGAGCAGTACTTC
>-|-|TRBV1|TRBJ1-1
CTSSHRQGPLNTEAFF
TGCACCAGCAGCCACCGACAGGGCCCACTGAACACTGAAGCTTTCTTT
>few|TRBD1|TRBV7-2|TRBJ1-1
CASSPTGAGTEAFF
TGTGCCAGCAGCCCTACAGGGGCTGGTACTGAAGCTTTCTTT
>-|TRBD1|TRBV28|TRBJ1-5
CASSLSGRGISNQPQHF
TGTGCCAGCAGTTTGTCCGGCAGGGGGATAAGCAATCAGCCCCAGCATTTT
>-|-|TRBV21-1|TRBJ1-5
CASSKRALGSNQPQHF
TGTGCCAGCAGCAAGAGGGCCCTGGGAAGCAATCAGCCCCAGCATTTT